The source of this T cell receptor beta chain is a study of cytomegalovirus exposure and HLA in healthy donors. This clone was observed a few times. What it binds is not known. Vbeta (60) and Jbeta (13) primers were used in the PCR. TCRdb keeps only in-frame clones here, not all; method: immunoSEQ multiplex PCR. The sample comprises more than 85,000 clones, approximately 82% of which are singletons, and roughly 12% rests with the top ten. Study-wide findings and caveats: Productive status was seen about 90% or about 30% of the time for most TCR beta V segments in an earlier analysis. A later analysis revealed that TCR association rates differed between HLA loci, peaking at DRB1 and bottoming out at HLA-C. The number of N-insertions in an Asian-associated ancestry cluster was reportedly below the 666-donor mean in a later analysis.

The germline V gene has CDR1 LNHDA and CDR2 SQIVND (reference sequence). The ends lost 7 bases at V and 9 bases at J; junction bases unmatched: 9. CDR3 size: 13 residues. The sequenced sample consisted of PBMCs. The chain joins TRBV19 to TRBJ1-1, with 9 bases fitting TRBD1. The origin of this receptor is a man younger than 40 in good health and CMV-seropositive. The CDR3 region has the DNA TGTGCCAGTAAGGGGACAGGGTCCGATAAAGCTTTCTTT. It yields the protein CASKGTGSDKAFF.